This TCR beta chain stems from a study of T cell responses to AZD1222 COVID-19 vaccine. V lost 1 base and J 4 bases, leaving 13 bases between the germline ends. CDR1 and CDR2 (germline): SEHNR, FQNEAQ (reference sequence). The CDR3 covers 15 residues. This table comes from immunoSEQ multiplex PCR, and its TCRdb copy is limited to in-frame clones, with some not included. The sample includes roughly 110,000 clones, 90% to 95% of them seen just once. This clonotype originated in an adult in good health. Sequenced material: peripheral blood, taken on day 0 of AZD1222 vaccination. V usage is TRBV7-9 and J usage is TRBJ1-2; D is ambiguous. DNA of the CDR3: TGTGCCAGCAGCTTAGAAGGTCGACGGATCTATGGCTACACCTTC. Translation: CASSLEGRRIYGYTF.